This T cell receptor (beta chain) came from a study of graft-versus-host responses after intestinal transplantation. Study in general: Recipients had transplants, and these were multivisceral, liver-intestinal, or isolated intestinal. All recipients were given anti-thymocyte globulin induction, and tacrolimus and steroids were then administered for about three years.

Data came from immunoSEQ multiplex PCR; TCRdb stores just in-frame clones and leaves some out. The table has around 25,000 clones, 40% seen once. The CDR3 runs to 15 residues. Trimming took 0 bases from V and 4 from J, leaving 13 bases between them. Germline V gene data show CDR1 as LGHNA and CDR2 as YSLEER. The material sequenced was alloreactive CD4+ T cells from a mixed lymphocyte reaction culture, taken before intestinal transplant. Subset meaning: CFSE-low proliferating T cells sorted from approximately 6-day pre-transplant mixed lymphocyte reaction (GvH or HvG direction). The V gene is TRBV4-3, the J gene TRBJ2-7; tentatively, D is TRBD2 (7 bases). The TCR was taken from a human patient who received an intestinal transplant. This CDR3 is CASSQDRGGWYEQYF. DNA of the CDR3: TGCGCCAGCAGCCAAGATAGGGGGGGCTGGTACGAGCAGTACTTC.